A single sample gave rise to the 4 T cell receptor beta chains below, sequenced in a study of blood T cell repertoires in COVID-19. Only in-frame clones appear in the TCRdb table, and some are missing; sequencing was by immunoSEQ multiplex PCR. The sample has around 270,000 clones; around nine tenths are singletons. Material: peripheral blood. The receptor set was obtained from a man between 40 and 49 years old with acute or convalescent COVID-19.

The table lists this clone with a few counts. The V call is TRBV7-2, the J call TRBJ2-7, with a possible D match to TRBD2 (6 bases). This CDR3 contains 14 residues. Germline assignment: CDR1 SGHTA and CDR2 FQGNSA. V was shortened by 1 base and J by 9 bases, with 16 bases between the two germline ends. This CDR3 is CASSLGRAAGGQYF. Written as DNA, the CDR3 is TGTGCCAGCAGCTTAGGCCGGGCTGCCGGGGGGCAGTACTTC.

The J gene is TRBJ2-1, the V gene TRBV4-1; 8 bases fit TRBD1. This CDR3 is 16 amino acids long. The V gene's germline CDR1 is MGHRA and CDR2 YSYEKL. Trimming removed 4 bases from V and 4 bases from J; junction bases left unmatched: 9. The CDR3 here is CASSLQQGATYNEQFF. CDR3 coding DNA: TGCGCCAGCAGCCTGCAGCAGGGGGCGACGTACAATGAGCAGTTCTTC.

This clone is a singleton in its sample. The chain uses TRBV14 and TRBJ1-3; a weak D match, TRBD1 (5 bases). Germline CDR1 SGHDN, CDR2 FVKESK. CDR3 length: 14 amino acids. Trimming left V 3 bases short and J 4 bases short, with 10 bases between. CDR3 amino acids: CASSHLGVGNTIYF. The DNA of the CDR3 is TGTGCCAGCAGCCACTTAGGGGTCGGAAACACCATATATTTT.

J is TRBJ2-1 and V is TRBV5-8; 11 bases are a match to TRBD2. The CDR3 spans 16 residues. CDR1 SGHTS and CDR2 YDEGEE come from the germline V gene. With V trimmed by 6 bases and J by 4 bases, 9 bases remained unmatched. The CDR3 coding sequence is TGTGCCAGCAACGTACTCAGACTAGCGGGGTACAATGAGCAGTTCTTC. Translated, it gives CASNVLRLAGYNEQFF. Full variable domain (missing parts from reference TRBV5-8 and TRBJ2-1): EAGVTQSPTHLIKTRGQQATLRCSPISGHTSVYWYQQALGLGLQFLLWYDEGEERNRGNFPPRFSGRQFPNYSSELNVNALELEDSALYLCASNVLRLAGYNEQFFGPGTRLTVL.